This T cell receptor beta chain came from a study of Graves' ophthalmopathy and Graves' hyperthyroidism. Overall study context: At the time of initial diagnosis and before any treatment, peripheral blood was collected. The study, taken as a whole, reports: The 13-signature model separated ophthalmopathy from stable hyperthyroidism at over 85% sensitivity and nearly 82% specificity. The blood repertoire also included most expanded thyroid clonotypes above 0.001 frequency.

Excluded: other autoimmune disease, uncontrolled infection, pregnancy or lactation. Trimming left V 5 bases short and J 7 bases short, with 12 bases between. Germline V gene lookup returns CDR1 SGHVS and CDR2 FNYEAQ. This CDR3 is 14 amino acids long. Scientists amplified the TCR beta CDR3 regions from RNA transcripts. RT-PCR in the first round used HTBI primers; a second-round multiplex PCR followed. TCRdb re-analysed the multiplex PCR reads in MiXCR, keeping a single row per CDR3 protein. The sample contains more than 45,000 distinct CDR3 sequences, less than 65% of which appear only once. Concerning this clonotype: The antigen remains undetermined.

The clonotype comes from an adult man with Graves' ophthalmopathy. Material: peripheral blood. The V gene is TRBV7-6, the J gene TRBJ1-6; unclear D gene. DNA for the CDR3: TGTGCCAGCAGCCTCGGGATAGACAATTCACCCCTCCACTTT. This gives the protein CASSLGIDNSPLHF. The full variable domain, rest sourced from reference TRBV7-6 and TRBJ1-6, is GAGVSQSPRYKVTKRGQDVALRCDPISGHVSLYWYRQALGQGPEFLTYFNYEAQQDKSGLPNDRFSAERPEGSISTLTIQRTEQRDSAMYRCASSLGIDNSPLHFGNGTRLTVT.